What follows are 22 T cell receptor beta chains derived from one specimen sequenced in a study of blood T cell repertoires in COVID-19. Only in-frame clones appear in the TCRdb table, and some are missing; sequencing was by immunoSEQ multiplex PCR. Among 110,000 to 150,000 clones listed, 80% to 90% were seen once. The sample comprised peripheral blood. The receptors were gathered from a woman in her forties or fifties with acute or convalescent COVID-19.

The chain recombines TRBV12-5 with TRBJ2-6; D not resolved. The length of the CDR3 is 16 residues. CDR1 and CDR2 from the germline V gene are LGHNT and FRNRAP. V lost 0 bases to trimming and J lost 1 base, with 7 bases between them. The CDR3 DNA reads as TGTGCTAGTGGTTTGGTACTGACTTCTGGGGCCAACGTCCTGACTTTC. It encodes CASGLVLTSGANVLTF. Looking up the rest from reference TRBV12-5 and TRBJ2-6 gives the full variable domain: DARVTQTPRHKVTEMGQEVTMRCQPILGHNTVFWYRQTMMQGLELLAYFRNRAPLDDSGMPKDRFSAEMPDATLATLKIQPSEPRDSAVYFCASGLVLTSGANVLTFGAGSRLTVL.

Notes on this clone: This sample includes further DNA sequences coding for the same CDR3. The chain is built from TRBV5-6 and TRBJ2-1, with D perhaps matching TRBD1 (6 bases). Germline CDR1 SGHDT, CDR2 YYEEEE. V dropped 0 bases and J dropped 4 bases, with 14 bases sitting between them. The CDR3 spans 16 residues. The CDR3 nucleotides read TGTGCCAGCAGCTTGGCCGATAGGGGGAGTTACAATGAGCAGTTCTTC. Its protein product is CASSLADRGSYNEQFF.

The CDR3 nucleotides read TGTGCCAGCAGCGTAGCCGACTACCAAGAGACCCAGTACTTC. Translating it yields CASSVADYQETQYF. The chain links TRBV9 to TRBJ2-5; D remains unclear. V lost 0 bases, J lost 0 bases, and 6 bases lay in between. Germline CDR1 is SGDLS and CDR2 is YYNGEE. This CDR3 comprises 14 residues. Filled out from reference TRBV9 and TRBJ2-5, the complete variable domain reads DSGVTQTPKHLITATGQRVTLRCSPRSGDLSVYWYQQSLDQGLQFLIQYYNGEERAKGNILERFSAQQFPDLHSELNLSSLELGDSALYFCASSVADYQETQYFGPGTRLLVL.

The gene calls are TRBV19 and TRBJ1-6; 7 bases are shared with TRBD1. Germline lookup yields CDR1 LNHDA and CDR2 SQIVND (reference sequence). Trimming cost V 6 bases and J 6 bases; bases outside gene matches: 8. This CDR3 comprises 15 residues. The CDR3 nucleotides are TGTGCCAGTAGGATCGACAGGGTGGTTAATTCACCCCTCCACTTT. As protein: CASRIDRVVNSPLHF.

This clone appeared a few times. The V and J genes are TRBV24-1 and TRBJ2-2; D is possibly TRBD1 (6 bases). V lost 4 bases and J lost 2, with 10 bases in between. The CDR3 runs to 15 residues. Germline values: CDR1 KGHDR, CDR2 SFDVKD. The DNA of the CDR3 is TGTGCCACCAGTGACAGGGGCCTTAACACCGGGGAGCTGTTTTTT. Encoded protein: CATSDRGLNTGELFF.

The chain is built from TRBV6-2 or TRBV6-3 and TRBJ1-5, with 7 bases aligning to TRBD1. The CDR3 totals 15 residues. Per the germline V gene, CDR1 is MNHEY and CDR2 is SVGEGT. The V gene end was trimmed by 6 bases and the J gene end by 1 base; junction bases not matched to a gene: 6. The CDR3 sequence: CASSPGQRSNQPQHF. CDR3 in DNA: TGTGCCAGCAGCCCGGGACAGCGAAGCAATCAGCCCCAGCATTTT.

The gene calls are TRBV11-2 and TRBJ2-1; 11 positions agree with TRBD2. The germline V gene has CDR1 SGHAT and CDR2 FQNNGV. V shed 5 bases and J 15 bases; nucleotides not matched to a gene: 9. The length of the CDR3 is 13 residues. For the CDR3, the DNA is TGTGCCAGCAGCCCCCGTACTAGCGGGGGTCCGTTCTTC. This encodes CASSPRTSGGPFF.

The rearrangement joins TRBV27 to TRBJ2-3, with TRBD1 as a possible D gene (6 bases). V lost 6 bases and J 1 base, leaving 11 bases between the germline ends. Germline V CDR1 and CDR2: MNHEY, SMNVEV (reference sequence). The CDR3 is 14 residues long. The CDR3 here is CASSFRTGTDTQYF. CDR3 sequence (DNA): TGTGCCAGCAGCTTCCGGACAGGCACAGATACGCAGTATTTT.

This chain uses TRBV30 with TRBJ2-7; 8 nucleotides match TRBD1. After removal of 7 bases from V and 2 bases from J, the junction contained 7 bases not matched to a gene. The CDR3 covers 13 residues. The germline CDR1 and CDR2 sequences are GTSNPN and SVGIG (reference sequence). CDR3 nucleotides: TGTGCCTTAAGACAGGGGTCCACCTACGAGCAGTACTTC. Its protein is CALRQGSTYEQYF. The full variable domain, its missing parts supplied by reference TRBV30 and TRBJ2-7, is SQTIHQWPATLVQPVGSPLSLECTVEGTSNPNLYWYRQAAGRGLQLLFYSVGIGQISSEVPQNLSASRPQDRQFILSSKKLLLSDSGFYLCALRQGSTYEQYFGPGTRLTVT.

The J gene is TRBJ1-1, the V gene TRBV4-2; D perhaps matches TRBD1 (5 bases). The CDR3 loop spans 17 amino acids. Germline lookup yields CDR1 LGHNA and CDR2 YNFKEQ. Trimming stripped 0 bases from V and 5 bases from J, with 19 bases between. The CDR3 coding sequence is TGTGCCAGCAGCCAAGATTACCAGGGTACCCTATCGACTGAAGCTTTCTTT. Protein product: CASSQDYQGTLSTEAFF.

The rearrangement uses TRBV5-1 and TRBJ2-3, with D perhaps matching TRBD2 (6 bases). Trimming took off 1 base at V and 4 bases at J, with 13 bases between the two ends. The CDR3 loop spans 15 amino acids. CDR1 and CDR2 (germline): SGHRS, YFSETQ. DNA for the CDR3: TGCGCCAGCAGCTTGAGGGTAGCGGACTCAGATACGCAGTATTTT. Translation: CASSLRVADSDTQYF. The entire variable domain, with the rest obtained from reference TRBV5-1 and TRBJ2-3, is as follows: KAGVTQTPRYLIKTRGQQVTLSCSPISGHRSVSWYQQTPGQGLQFLFEYFSETQRNKGNFPGRFSGRQFSNSRSEMNVSTLELGDSALYLCASSLRVADSDTQYFGPGTRLTVL.

The V call is TRBV6-5, the J call TRBJ2-7; D not certain. This CDR3 is 16 amino acids long. Trimming removed 2 bases from V and 1 base from J, with 15 bases in between. The V gene's germline CDR1 is MNHEY and CDR2 SVGAGI. The CDR3 spells CASSYGPTDLSYEQYF. CDR3 nucleotides: TGTGCCAGCAGTTACGGTCCCACAGACCTGTCCTACGAGCAGTACTTC.

This clone was observed once. The genes are TRBV6-5 and TRBJ2-7; tentative D call: TRBD2 (5 bases). Germline CDR1 MNHEY, CDR2 SVGAGI. The CDR3 consists of 15 residues. Between the trimmed V and J ends, which lost 0 bases and 2 bases, there was a span of 11 bases. The CDR3 nucleotides are TGTGCCAGCAGTTACTCTAGCGTTGAAACCTACGAGCAGTACTTC. Its translation is CASSYSSVETYEQYF.

This chain uses TRBV12-5 with TRBJ2-7, with a possible D match to TRBD2 (6 bases). Germline CDR1 LGHNT, CDR2 FRNRAP. The ends were cut back, 7 bases at V and 6 bases at J, with 19 bases in the middle. This CDR3 region has 14 residues. CDR3 DNA sequence: TGTGCTAGTGCCCCACCCTCGGGCGGGGCCGAGCAGTACTTC. Protein: CASAPPSGGAEQYF.

The chain recombines TRBV28 with TRBJ1-4; D unclear. Trimming took 3 bases from V and 1 from J, leaving 9 bases between them. CDR1 is MDHEN and CDR2 is SYDVKM in the germline V gene. The CDR3 sequence is 15 residues long. In DNA, the CDR3 is TGTGCCAGCAGTTTCCTGTCGGGAACTAATGAAAAACTGTTTTTT. Its protein is CASSFLSGTNEKLFF.

This clone occurred once. The chain is built from TRBV12-3 or TRBV12-4 and TRBJ1-2; D perhaps matches TRBD1 (5 bases). V lost 6 bases, J lost 6 bases, and 11 bases lay in between. The CDR3 extends over 12 amino acids. The CDR3 DNA is TGTGCCAGCAGCCTGGGGGGTAATGGCTACACCTTC. It specifies CASSLGGNGYTF.

CDR3 in DNA: TGTGCCAGCAGTTTACAGGGTGGTGAAAAACTGTTTTTT. This encodes CASSLQGGEKLFF. The rearrangement uses TRBV12-3 or TRBV12-4 and TRBJ1-4; D may be TRBD1 (5 bases). The CDR3 length is 13 residues. Trimming cost V 2 bases and J 7 bases, with 8 bases left between them.

This clone was counted a single time. The chain employs TRBV14 and TRBJ1-2; TRBD1 matches 8 bases. The length of the CDR3 is 15 residues. V was clipped by 3 bases and J by 4 bases; unmatched bases: 7. Germline V gene sequence: CDR1 SGHDN, CDR2 FVKESK. The CDR3 nucleotides read TGTGCCAGCAGCCAGCATTCAGGGGGCGGCTATGGCTACACCTTC. The encoded protein is CASSQHSGGGYGYTF. Looking up the rest from reference TRBV14 and TRBJ1-2 gives the full variable domain: EAGVTQFPSHSVIEKGQTVTLRCDPISGHDNLYWYRRVMGKEIKFLLHFVKESKQDESGMPNNRFLAERTGGTYSTLKVQPAELEDSGVYFCASSQHSGGGYGYTFGSGTRLTVV.

In nucleotides, the CDR3 is TGTGCCAGTAGTACGTGGGACAGGTATACGGAGACCCAGTACTTC. Its protein is CASSTWDRYTETQYF. The rearrangement joins TRBV19 to TRBJ2-5; TRBD1 aligns across 8 bases. Germline V gene sequence: CDR1 LNHDA, CDR2 SQIVND (reference sequence). With 4 bases clipped from V and 5 bases from J, the junction kept 9 bases outside the gene matches. CDR3 length equals 15 residues.

The V and J genes are TRBV2 and TRBJ1-5; the D gene is possibly TRBD1 (5 bases). CDR1 and CDR2 from the germline V gene are SNHLY and FYNNEI. The germline V and J ends were trimmed by 5 bases and 1 base, with 12 bases remaining between them. There are 15 residues in the CDR3. As DNA, the CDR3 is TGTGCCAGCAGTCCATTTTCAGGGAGCAATCAGCCCCAGCATTTT. It yields the protein CASSPFSGSNQPQHF.

The CDR3 nucleotides are TGCGCCAGCAGCACCCGGACAGGGACGTATGGCTACACCTTC. Translating it yields CASSTRTGTYGYTF. V and J are TRBV4-1 and TRBJ1-2, with TRBD1 identical over 8 bases. With 5 bases clipped from V and 5 bases from J, the junction kept 7 bases outside the gene matches. The V gene's germline CDR1 is MGHRA and CDR2 YSYEKL. The CDR3 length is 14 residues.

This chain joins TRBV4-2 and TRBJ1-4; perhaps TRBD1 as D (5 bases). Trimming left V 0 bases short and J 7 bases short, with 12 bases between. Germline V CDR1 and CDR2: LGHNA, YNFKEQ. CDR3 length: 15 amino acids. The CDR3 bases are TGTGCCAGCAGCCAAGACCGGCAGGGTCGTGAAAAACTGTTTTTT. This sequence encodes CASSQDRQGREKLFF.